This TCR beta chain was captured in a study of graft-versus-host responses after intestinal transplantation. The wider study: Those transplanted obtained multivisceral, liver-intestinal, or isolated intestinal grafts.

TCRdb's copy holds only in-frame clones and misses some; the assay was immunoSEQ multiplex PCR. The sample carries tens of thousands of clones, roughly 87% recorded once. A word on this clone: What it binds is not known.

Both intraepithelial and lamina propria lymphocytes were released by processing graft tissue. Notes on the study in general: The study found high graft-versus-host to host-versus-graft clonal ratios in allografts of patients with graft-donor T cell macrochimerism. GvH clones appeared in recipient marrow, some first in ileum or blood.

The V gene's germline CDR1 is LGHNA and CDR2 YNFKEQ. This CDR3 is built from 17 residues. V lost 0 bases to trimming and J lost 0 bases, with 9 bases between them. The receptor comes from a human patient who received an intestinal transplant, so some T cells may come from the graft donor. This chain uses TRBV4-2 with TRBJ1-6; possibly TRBD1 for D (5 bases). Specimen: ileum tissue, collected almost 210 days after intestinal transplant. The CDR3 DNA reads TGTGCCAGCAGCCAAGAGTGGGGCCTCTCCTATAATTCACCCCTCCACTTT. Protein sequence: CASSQEWGLSYNSPLHF.